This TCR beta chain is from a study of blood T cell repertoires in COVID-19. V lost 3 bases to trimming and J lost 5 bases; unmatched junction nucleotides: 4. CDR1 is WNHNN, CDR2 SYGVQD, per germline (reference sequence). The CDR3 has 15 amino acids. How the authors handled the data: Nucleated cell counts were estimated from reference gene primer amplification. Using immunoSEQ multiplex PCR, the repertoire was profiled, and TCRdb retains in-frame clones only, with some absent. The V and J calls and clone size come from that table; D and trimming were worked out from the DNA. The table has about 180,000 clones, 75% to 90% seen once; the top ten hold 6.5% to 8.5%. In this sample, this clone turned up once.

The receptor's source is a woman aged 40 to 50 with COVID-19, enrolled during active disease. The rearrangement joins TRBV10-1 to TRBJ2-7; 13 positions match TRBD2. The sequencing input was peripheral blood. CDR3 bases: TGCGCCAGCAGTGAAGAGACTAGCGGGAGGAACGAGCAGTACTTC. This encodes CASSEETSGRNEQYF.